This T cell receptor beta chain was captured in a study of blood T cell repertoires in COVID-19. Study details: PBMCs, B-cell-depleted T cells, or T cells provided the cDNA or gDNA that made up the material.

Per the authors' pipeline: The assay estimated nucleated cells by amplifying reference gene primers. The protocol was immunoSEQ multiplex PCR, while the TCRdb copy is restricted to in-frame clones and leaves out a portion. The V and J calls and clone size come from that table; D and trimming were worked out from the DNA. The sample includes 100,000 to 150,000 clones, approximately 87% of them seen just once. The CDR3 runs to 15 residues. Germline loops: CDR1 LGHDT, CDR2 YNNKEL (reference sequence). Trimming shortened V by 0 bases and J by 3 bases, and 9 bases separated the two germline ends. Sample: peripheral blood. The chain recombines TRBV3-1 (or the pseudogene TRBV3-2) with TRBJ1-5; maybe TRBD1 (5 bases). The TCR sequence derives from a man in his fifties or sixties with acute or convalescent COVID-19. This chain's CDR3 is CASSQDGGTNQPQHF. In DNA form, the CDR3 reads TGTGCCAGCAGCCAAGATGGGGGGACCAATCAGCCCCAGCATTTT.